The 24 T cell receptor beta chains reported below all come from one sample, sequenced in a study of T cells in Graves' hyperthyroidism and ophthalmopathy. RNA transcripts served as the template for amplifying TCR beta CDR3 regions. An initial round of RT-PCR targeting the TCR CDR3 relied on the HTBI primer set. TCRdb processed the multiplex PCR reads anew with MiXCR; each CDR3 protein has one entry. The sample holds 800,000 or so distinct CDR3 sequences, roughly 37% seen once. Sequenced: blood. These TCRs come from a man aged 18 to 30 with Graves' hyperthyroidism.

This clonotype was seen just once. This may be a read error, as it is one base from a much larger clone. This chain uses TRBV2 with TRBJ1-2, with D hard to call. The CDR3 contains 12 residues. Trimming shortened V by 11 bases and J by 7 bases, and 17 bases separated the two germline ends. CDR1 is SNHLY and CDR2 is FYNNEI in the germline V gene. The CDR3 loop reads CAGTKHAGGYTF. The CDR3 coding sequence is TGTGCCGGCACCAAACATGCGGGTGGCTACACCTTC.

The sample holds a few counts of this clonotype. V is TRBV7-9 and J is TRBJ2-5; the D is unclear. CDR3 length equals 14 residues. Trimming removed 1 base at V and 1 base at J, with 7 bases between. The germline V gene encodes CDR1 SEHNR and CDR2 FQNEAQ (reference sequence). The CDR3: CASSLVQSQETQYF. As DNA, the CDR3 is TGTGCCAGCAGCTTAGTTCAGTCCCAAGAGACCCAGTACTTC.

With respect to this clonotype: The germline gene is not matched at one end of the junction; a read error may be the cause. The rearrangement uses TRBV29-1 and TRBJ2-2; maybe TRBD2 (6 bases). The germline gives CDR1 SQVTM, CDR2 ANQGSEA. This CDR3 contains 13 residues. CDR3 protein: CSVGYTNTGGLFF. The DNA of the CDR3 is TGCAGCGTCGGGTACACTAACACCGGGGGGCTGTTTTTT.

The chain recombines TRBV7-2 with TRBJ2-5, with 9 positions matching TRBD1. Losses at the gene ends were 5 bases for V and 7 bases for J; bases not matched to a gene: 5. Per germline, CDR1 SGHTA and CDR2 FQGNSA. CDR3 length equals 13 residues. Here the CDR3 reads CASSGDRVGTQYF. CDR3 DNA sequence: TGTGCCAGCAGCGGGGACAGGGTGGGGACCCAGTACTTC.

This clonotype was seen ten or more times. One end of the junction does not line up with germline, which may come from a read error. The CDR3 nucleotides are TGCGCCAGCAGCTTAAGGACAGGGAGTCAGCCCCAGCATTTT. Translation: CASSLRTGSQPQHF. The genes are TRBV7-9 and TRBJ1-5; 8 bases are shared with TRBD1. Germline V gene lookup returns CDR1 SEHNR and CDR2 FQNEAQ (reference sequence). The CDR3 sequence is 14 residues long.

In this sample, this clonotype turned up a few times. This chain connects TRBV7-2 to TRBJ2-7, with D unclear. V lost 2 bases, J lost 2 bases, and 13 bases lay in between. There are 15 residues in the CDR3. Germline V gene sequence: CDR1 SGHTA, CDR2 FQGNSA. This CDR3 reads CASSLQSGVAYEQYF. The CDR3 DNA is TGTGCCAGCAGCTTACAATCCGGAGTCGCCTACGAGCAGTACTTC.

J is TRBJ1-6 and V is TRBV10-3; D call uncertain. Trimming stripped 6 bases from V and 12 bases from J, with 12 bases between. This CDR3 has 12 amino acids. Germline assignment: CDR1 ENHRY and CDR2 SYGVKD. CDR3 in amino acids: CAIRPRKGPLHF. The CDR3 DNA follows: TGTGCCATCAGACCACGTAAAGGACCCCTCCACTTT.

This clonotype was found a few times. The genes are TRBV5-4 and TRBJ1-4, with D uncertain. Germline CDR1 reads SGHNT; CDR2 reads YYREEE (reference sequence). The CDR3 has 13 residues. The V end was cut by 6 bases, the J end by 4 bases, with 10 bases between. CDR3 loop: CASTNLNNEKLFF. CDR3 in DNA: TGTGCCAGCACCAACCTTAATAATGAAAAACTGTTTTTT.

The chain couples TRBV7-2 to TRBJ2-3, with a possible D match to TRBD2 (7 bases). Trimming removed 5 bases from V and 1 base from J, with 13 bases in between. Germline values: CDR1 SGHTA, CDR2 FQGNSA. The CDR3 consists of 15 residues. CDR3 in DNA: TGTGCCAGCAGCCCCGAGGGGGGGGGCACAGATACGCAGTATTTT. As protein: CASSPEGGGTDTQYF.

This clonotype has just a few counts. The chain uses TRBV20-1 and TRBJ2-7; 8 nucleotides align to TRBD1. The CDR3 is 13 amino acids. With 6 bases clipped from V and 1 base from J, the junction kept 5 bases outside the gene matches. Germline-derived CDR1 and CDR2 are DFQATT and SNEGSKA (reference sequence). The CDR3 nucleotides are TGCAGTGCAAAGGGACAGGCTTCCTACGAGCAGTACTTC. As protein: CSAKGQASYEQYF.

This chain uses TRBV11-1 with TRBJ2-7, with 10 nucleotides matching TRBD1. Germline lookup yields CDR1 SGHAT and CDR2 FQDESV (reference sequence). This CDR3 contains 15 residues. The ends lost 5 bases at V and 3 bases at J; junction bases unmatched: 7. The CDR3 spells CASSHPTGGHYEQYF. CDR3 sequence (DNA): TGTGCCAGCAGCCACCCGACAGGGGGCCACTACGAGCAGTACTTC.

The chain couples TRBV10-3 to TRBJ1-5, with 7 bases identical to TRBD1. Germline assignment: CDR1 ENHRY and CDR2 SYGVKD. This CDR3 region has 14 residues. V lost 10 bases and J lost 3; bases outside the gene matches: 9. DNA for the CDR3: TGTGCCACCTACAGGGGCGTACCCAATCAGCCCCAGCATTTT. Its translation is CATYRGVPNQPQHF.

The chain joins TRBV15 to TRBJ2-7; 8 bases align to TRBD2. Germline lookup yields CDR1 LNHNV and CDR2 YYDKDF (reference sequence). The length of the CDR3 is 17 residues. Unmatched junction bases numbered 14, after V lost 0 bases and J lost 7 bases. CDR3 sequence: CATSRDRGDAGGGEQYF. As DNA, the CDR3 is TGTGCCACCAGCAGAGATCGAGGGGACGCCGGCGGGGGGGAGCAGTACTTC.

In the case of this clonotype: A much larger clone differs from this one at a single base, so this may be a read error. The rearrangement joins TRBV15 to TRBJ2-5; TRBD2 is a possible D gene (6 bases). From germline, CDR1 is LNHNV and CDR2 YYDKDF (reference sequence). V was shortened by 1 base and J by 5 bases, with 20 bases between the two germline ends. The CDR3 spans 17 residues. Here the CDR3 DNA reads TGTGCCACCAGCAGAGGTCTAGGAGGGGAGATCGGGGAGACCCAGTACTTC. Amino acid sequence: CATSRGLGGEIGETQYF.

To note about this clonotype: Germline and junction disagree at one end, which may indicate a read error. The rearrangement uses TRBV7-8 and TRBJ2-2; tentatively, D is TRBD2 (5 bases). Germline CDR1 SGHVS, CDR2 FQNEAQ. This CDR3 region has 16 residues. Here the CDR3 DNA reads TGTGCCAGCAGCTTAGACGTGGGATTGAGCACCGGGGAGCCGTTTTTT. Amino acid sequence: CASSLDVGLSTGEPFF.

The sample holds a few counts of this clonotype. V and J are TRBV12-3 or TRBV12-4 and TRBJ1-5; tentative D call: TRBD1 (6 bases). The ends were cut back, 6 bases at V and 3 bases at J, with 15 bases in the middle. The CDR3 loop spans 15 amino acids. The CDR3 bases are TGTGCCAGCAGACTTACAGGGCTACACAATCAGCCCCAGCATTTT. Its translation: CASRLTGLHNQPQHF.

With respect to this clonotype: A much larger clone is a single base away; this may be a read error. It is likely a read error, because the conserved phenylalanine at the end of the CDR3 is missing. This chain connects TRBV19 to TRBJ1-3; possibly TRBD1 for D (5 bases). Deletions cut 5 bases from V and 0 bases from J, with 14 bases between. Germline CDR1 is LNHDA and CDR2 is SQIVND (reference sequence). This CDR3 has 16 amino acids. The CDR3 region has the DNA TGTGCCAGTAGTGTTCGGACGGACATCTCTGGAAACACCATATATCTT. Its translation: CASSVRTDISGNTIYL.

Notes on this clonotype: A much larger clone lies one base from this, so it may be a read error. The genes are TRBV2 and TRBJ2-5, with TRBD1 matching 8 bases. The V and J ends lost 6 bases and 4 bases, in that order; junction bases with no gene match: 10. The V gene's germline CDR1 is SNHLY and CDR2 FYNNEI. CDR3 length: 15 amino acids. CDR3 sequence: CASRFTGGGGETQYF. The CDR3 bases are TGTGCCAGCAGGTTTACAGGGGGAGGCGGAGAGACCCAGTACTTC.

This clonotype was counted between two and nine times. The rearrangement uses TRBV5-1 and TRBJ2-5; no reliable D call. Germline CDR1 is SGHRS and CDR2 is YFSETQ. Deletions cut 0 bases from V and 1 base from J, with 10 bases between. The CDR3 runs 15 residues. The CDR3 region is CASSLGDVAQETQYF. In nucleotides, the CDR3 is TGCGCCAGCAGCTTGGGGGATGTGGCCCAAGAGACCCAGTACTTC. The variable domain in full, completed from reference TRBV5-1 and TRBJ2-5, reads KAGVTQTPRYLIKTRGQQVTLSCSPISGHRSVSWYQQTPGQGLQFLFEYFSETQRNKGNFPGRFSGRQFSNSRSEMNVSTLELGDSALYLCASSLGDVAQETQYFGPGTRLLVL.

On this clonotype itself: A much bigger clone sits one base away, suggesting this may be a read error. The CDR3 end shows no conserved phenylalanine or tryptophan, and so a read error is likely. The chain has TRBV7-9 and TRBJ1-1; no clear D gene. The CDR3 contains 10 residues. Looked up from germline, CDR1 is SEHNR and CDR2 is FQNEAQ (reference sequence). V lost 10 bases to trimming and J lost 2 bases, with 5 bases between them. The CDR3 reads CATYNTEAFL. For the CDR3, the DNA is TGTGCCACTTATAACACTGAAGCTTTCCTT.

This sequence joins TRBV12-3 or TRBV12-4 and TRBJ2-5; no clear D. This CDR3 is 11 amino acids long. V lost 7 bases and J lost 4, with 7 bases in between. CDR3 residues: CASNSLETQYF. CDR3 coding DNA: TGTGCCAGCAATTCATTAGAGACCCAGTACTTC.

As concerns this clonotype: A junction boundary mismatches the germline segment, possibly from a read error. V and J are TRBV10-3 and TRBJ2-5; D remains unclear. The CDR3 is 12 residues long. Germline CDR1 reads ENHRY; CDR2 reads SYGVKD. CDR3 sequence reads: CASSDNLETQYF. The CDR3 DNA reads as TGTGCCAGCAGTGACAATTTAGAGACCCAGTACTTC.

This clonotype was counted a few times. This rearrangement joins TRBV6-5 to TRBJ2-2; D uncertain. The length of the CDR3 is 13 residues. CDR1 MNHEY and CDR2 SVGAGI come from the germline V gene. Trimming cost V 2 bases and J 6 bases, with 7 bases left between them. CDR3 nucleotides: TGTGCCAGCAGTTACGGTGGGGCCGGGGAGCTGTTTTTT. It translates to CASSYGGAGELFF.

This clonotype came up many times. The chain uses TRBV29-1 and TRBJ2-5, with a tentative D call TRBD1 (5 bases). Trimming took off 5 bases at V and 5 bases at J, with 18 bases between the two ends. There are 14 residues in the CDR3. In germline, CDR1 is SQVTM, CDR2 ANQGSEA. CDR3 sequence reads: CSVTMDKATETQYF. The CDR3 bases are TGCAGCGTTACGATGGACAAGGCCACCGAGACCCAGTACTTC.